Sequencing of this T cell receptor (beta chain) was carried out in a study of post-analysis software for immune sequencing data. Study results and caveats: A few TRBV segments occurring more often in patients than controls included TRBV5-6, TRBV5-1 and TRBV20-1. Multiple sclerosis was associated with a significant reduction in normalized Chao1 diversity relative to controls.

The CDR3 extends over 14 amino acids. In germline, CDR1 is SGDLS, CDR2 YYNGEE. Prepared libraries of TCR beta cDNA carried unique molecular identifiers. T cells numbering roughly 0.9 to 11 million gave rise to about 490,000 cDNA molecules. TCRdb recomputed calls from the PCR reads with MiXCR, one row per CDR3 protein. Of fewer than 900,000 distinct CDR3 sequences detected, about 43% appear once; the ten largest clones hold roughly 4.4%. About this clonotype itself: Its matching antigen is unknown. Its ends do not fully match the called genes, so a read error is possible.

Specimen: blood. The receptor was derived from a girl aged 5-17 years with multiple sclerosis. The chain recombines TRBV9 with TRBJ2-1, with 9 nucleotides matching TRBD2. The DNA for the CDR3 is TGTACCAGCAGCGGGGGGACTAGTTCCCATGAGCAGTTCTTC. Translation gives CTSSGGTSSHEQFF.